This T cell receptor (beta chain) was identified in a study of blood T cells in healthy people across ages. Study-level findings and limits: TCR beta diversity, measured per million T cells, fell in a roughly linear way with age. Strong correlation existed between TCR beta diversity and naive T cell percentage.

Germline V gene sequence: CDR1 ENHRY, CDR2 SYGVKD. The CDR3 totals 14 residues. V lost 0 bases, J lost 11 bases, and 11 bases lay in between. The total RNA that was extracted per sample amounted to at least 6 micrograms. It was with a sample-barcoded 5' primer and a J-beta primer mix that a second PCR of about 6 to 12 cycles was run. TCRdb passed the 5' RACE reads through MiXCR, listing each CDR3 protein once. Seen here are about 830,000 distinct CDR3 sequences, 55% to 70% observed once, and the top ten hold roughly 22%. About this clonotype: The antigen is not known.

The receptor was isolated from a man aged 30-40 years in good health. The chain employs TRBV10-3 and TRBJ1-6; D gene ambiguous. Sequences were obtained from blood. The CDR3 DNA reads as TGTGCCATCAGTGAGTCGCCGGAGAATGCACCCCTCCACTTT. This codes for CAISESPENAPLHF.